The 17 T cell receptor beta chains presented below share a single source sample, sequenced in a study of CD8 T cells in Susac syndrome. The RNA, roughly 0.45 to 1 ug, was put through reverse transcription using random hexamers. From the immunoSEQ multiplex PCR reads, TCRdb called clonotypes with MiXCR, one entry per CDR3 protein. This table has around 160,000 distinct CDR3 sequences, approximately 95% appearing once. Sequences were obtained from CD4+ T cells from PBMCs. All receptors derive from a human donor with multiple sclerosis.

In DNA, the CDR3 is TGTGCCAGCAGAACCGAACGGGGAAATCAGCCCCAGCATTTT. Its protein is CASRTERGNQPQHF. This chain connects TRBV27 to TRBJ1-5, with D hard to call. The CDR3 has 14 amino acids. Trimming shortened V by 6 bases and J by 4 bases, and 13 bases separated the two germline ends. In germline, CDR1 is MNHEY, CDR2 SMNVEV (reference sequence).

The chain carries TRBV28 and TRBJ1-3; D uncertain. Trimming removed 2 bases from V and 2 bases from J, with 10 bases in between. The germline V gene has CDR1 MDHEN and CDR2 SYDVKM. The CDR3 has 15 amino acids. For the CDR3, the DNA is TGTGCCAGCAGTTTACCCCCTCAGGCTGGAAACACCATATATTTT. Protein: CASSLPPQAGNTIYF.

The rearrangement uses TRBV30 and TRBJ2-7; D remains unclear. V was pared by 5 bases and J by 10 bases, with 18 bases between. The germline V gene has CDR1 GTSNPN and CDR2 SVGIG (reference sequence). The CDR3 spans 12 residues. The DNA for the CDR3 is TGTGCCTGGGGGGTTAACGTAGGAGAACAGTACTTC. Translated: CAWGVNVGEQYF.

The genes are TRBV7-3 and TRBJ2-3; TRBD2 aligns across 8 bases. This CDR3 region has 16 residues. The germline CDR1 and CDR2 sequences are SGHTA and FQGTGA. Unmatched junction bases numbered 6, after V lost 0 bases and J lost 4 bases. CDR3 coding DNA: TGTGCCAGCAGCTTAACAAGTAGCGGGAACCCAGATACGCAGTATTTT. Protein product: CASSLTSSGNPDTQYF.

This clonotype was seen just once. This rearrangement joins TRBV7-9 to TRBJ2-1, with TRBD1 identical over 7 bases. CDR1 and CDR2 from the germline V gene are SEHNR and FQNEAQ (reference sequence). The ends lost 8 bases at V and 9 bases at J; junction bases unmatched: 19. The CDR3 loop spans 16 amino acids. Here the CDR3 reads CASHPPDRVELGEQFF. The CDR3 DNA follows: TGTGCCAGCCACCCCCCAGACAGGGTAGAATTGGGTGAGCAGTTCTTC.

The chain is built from TRBV12-3 or TRBV12-4 and TRBJ2-2; TRBD2 matches at 9 bases. The CDR3 has 15 amino acids. The V gene end was trimmed by 6 bases and the J gene end by 1 base; junction bases not matched to a gene: 3. The DNA of the CDR3 is TGTGCCAGCAGGGCTAGCGGGAAGAACACCGGGGAGCTGTTTTTT. Translated, it gives CASRASGKNTGELFF.

V is TRBV6-4 and J is TRBJ1-1, with D uncertain. CDR3 length: 13 amino acids. V lost 6 bases to trimming and J lost 7 bases, with 15 bases between them. Germline CDR1 reads MRHNA; CDR2 reads SNTAGT. DNA for the CDR3: TGTGCCAGCAGGGCCGCGTCAGGTTTTGAAGCTTTCTTT. It codes for CASRAASGFEAFF.

V gene TRBV7-2 combines with J gene TRBJ2-1, with 7 bases fitting TRBD2. The V and J ends lost 7 bases and 5 bases, in that order; junction bases with no gene match: 11. This CDR3 is 15 amino acids long. Germline lookup yields CDR1 SGHTA and CDR2 FQGNSA. CDR3 protein: CASTSTSVLHNEQFF. Here the CDR3 DNA reads TGTGCCAGCACCTCAACTAGCGTATTACACAATGAGCAGTTCTTC.

The CDR3 protein is CASTRLAGNEQYF. The CDR3 bases are TGTGCCAGCACTCGACTAGCGGGTAACGAGCAGTACTTC. The rearrangement links TRBV2 to TRBJ2-7; 10 bases line up with TRBD2. Germline CDR1 SNHLY, CDR2 FYNNEI. The CDR3 is 13 residues long. The V segment lost 7 bases and the J segment 5 bases; nucleotides outside the gene matches: 5.

The rearrangement uses TRBV20-1 and TRBJ1-5, with D unresolved. This CDR3 is built from 12 residues. Germline V lookup: CDR1 DFQATT, CDR2 SNEGSKA (reference sequence). V gave up 5 bases and J gave up 2 bases, with 7 bases separating them. In DNA form, the CDR3 reads TGCAGTGCTCCCCAGGGCAATCAGCCCCAGCATTTT. Protein product: CSAPQGNQPQHF.

The V and J genes are TRBV6-1 and TRBJ2-3, with TRBD2 matching over 9 bases. The CDR3 totals 14 residues. In germline, CDR1 is MNHNS, CDR2 SASEGT. Unmatched junction bases numbered 4, after V lost 5 bases and J lost 4 bases. CDR3 amino acids: CASSPAGGPDTQYF. The CDR3 DNA reads TGTGCCAGCAGTCCAGCGGGAGGCCCAGATACGCAGTATTTT.

CDR3 loop: CSARVNSGGGNEQFF. The DNA for the CDR3 is TGCAGTGCTAGAGTAAACAGCGGGGGAGGGAATGAGCAGTTCTTC. The chain employs TRBV20-1 and TRBJ2-1; 8 bases are shared with TRBD2. The V segment lost 1 base and the J segment 7 bases; nucleotides outside the gene matches: 9. CDR3 length: 15 amino acids. Germline CDR1 is DFQATT and CDR2 is SNEGSKA (reference sequence).

The V and J genes are TRBV4-3 and TRBJ2-2, with a weak D call TRBD2 (6 bases). Trimming cost V 4 bases and J 6 bases, with 15 bases left between them. Germline-derived CDR1 and CDR2 are LGHNA and YSLEER. The CDR3 loop spans 15 amino acids. As DNA, the CDR3 is TGCGCCAGCAGCCCCGGGACTCCAGGCGCCGGGGAGCTGTTTTTT. This gives the protein CASSPGTPGAGELFF.

This clonotype occurred a few times. This CDR3 reads CSVDEGANTEAFF. Written as DNA, the CDR3 is TGCAGCGTTGACGAGGGGGCAAACACTGAAGCTTTCTTT. The chain recombines TRBV29-1 with TRBJ1-1, with 7 bases fitting TRBD1. Per germline, CDR1 SQVTM and CDR2 ANQGSEA. V lost 3 bases to trimming and J lost 2 bases; unmatched junction nucleotides: 3. The CDR3 runs 13 residues.

In its sample, this clonotype was seen once. The CDR3 loop reads CASSLRGKYTEAFF. The CDR3 DNA reads as TGTGCCAGCAGCTTAAGGGGAAAGTACACTGAAGCTTTCTTT. This rearrangement joins TRBV7-2 to TRBJ1-1; D is perhaps TRBD1 (5 bases). The CDR3 length is 14 residues. The V and J ends lost 2 bases and 3 bases respectively, with 10 bases between them. The germline CDR1 and CDR2 sequences are SGHTA and FQGNSA.

The V call is TRBV20-1, the J call TRBJ1-1, with D perhaps matching TRBD1 (5 bases). The CDR3 has 12 amino acids. The ends were cut back, 6 bases at V and 4 bases at J, with 12 bases in the middle. Germline assignment: CDR1 DFQATT and CDR2 SNEGSKA (reference sequence). The CDR3 region is CSARRVGTEAFF. CDR3 coding DNA: TGCAGTGCCCGCAGGGTGGGCACTGAAGCTTTCTTT.

V usage is TRBV7-2 and J usage is TRBJ2-7, with a possible D match to TRBD2 (6 bases). CDR1 is SGHTA, CDR2 FQGNSA, per germline. V lost 0 bases, J lost 7 bases, and 13 bases lay in between. The CDR3 loop spans 14 amino acids. The DNA for the CDR3 is TGTGCCAGCAGCTTAGCGGAGGGTGGGGGAGAGCAGTACTTC. It encodes CASSLAEGGGEQYF.